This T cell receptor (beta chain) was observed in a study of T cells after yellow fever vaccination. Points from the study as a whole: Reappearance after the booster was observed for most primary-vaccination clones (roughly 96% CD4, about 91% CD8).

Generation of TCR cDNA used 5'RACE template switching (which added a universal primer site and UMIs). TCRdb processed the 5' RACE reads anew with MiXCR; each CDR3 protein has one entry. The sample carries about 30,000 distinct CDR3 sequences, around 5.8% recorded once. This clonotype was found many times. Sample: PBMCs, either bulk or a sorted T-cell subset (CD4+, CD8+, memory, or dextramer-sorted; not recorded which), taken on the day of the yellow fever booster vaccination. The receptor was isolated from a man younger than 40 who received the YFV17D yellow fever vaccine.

The CDR3 protein is CASSPLTSSNEQFF. DNA of the CDR3: TGCGCCAGCAGCCCCCTAACGTCATCCAATGAGCAGTTCTTC. The genes are TRBV4-1 and TRBJ2-1; D is unresolved. The CDR3 has 14 residues. Germline V lookup: CDR1 MGHRA, CDR2 YSYEKL. Deletions cut 4 bases from V and 6 bases from J, with 13 bases between.